The 27 T cell receptor beta chains listed next were all sequenced from one sample in a study of graft-versus-host responses after intestinal transplantation. Lymphocytes (intraepithelial and lamina propria) were released by processing the graft tissue. Sequencing was performed with immunoSEQ multiplex PCR; in TCRdb, only in-frame clones are kept and a portion is missing. The sample includes about 60,000 clones, 89% of them seen just once. The sequencing here drew on ileum tissue, taken around 350 days after transplant. The source is a human patient who received an intestinal transplant, so some T cells may come from the graft donor.

V gene TRBV28 combines with J gene TRBJ2-7; D gene uncertain. The CDR3 has 13 residues. V lost 3 bases and J lost 1, with 7 bases in between. Germline lookup yields CDR1 MDHEN and CDR2 SYDVKM. The DNA for the CDR3 is TGTGCCAGCAGTTTTAGTGTATCCTACGAGCAGTACTTC. Encoded protein: CASSFSVSYEQYF. Drawing the rest from reference TRBV28 and TRBJ2-7, the complete variable domain is DVKVTQSSRYLVKRTGEKVFLECVQDMDHENMFWYRQDPGLGLRLIYFSYDVKMKEKGDIPEGYSVSREKKERFSLILESASTNQTSMYLCASSFSVSYEQYFGPGTRLTVT.

V is TRBV5-4 and J is TRBJ2-1, with 10 bases identical to TRBD2. The CDR3 spans 15 residues. Trimming took 4 bases from V and 4 from J; bases not matched to a gene: 5. Germline V lookup: CDR1 SGHNT, CDR2 YYREEE (reference sequence). CDR3: CASSGGTSAYNEQFF. Here the CDR3 DNA reads TGTGCCAGCAGCGGAGGGACTAGCGCTTACAATGAGCAGTTCTTC.

V usage is TRBV9 and J usage is TRBJ2-1; TRBD2 matches 11 bases. The V gene end was trimmed by 3 bases and the J gene end by 0 bases; junction bases not matched to a gene: 8. The CDR3 is 18 residues long. CDR1 is SGDLS, CDR2 YYNGEE, per germline. The CDR3 DNA reads as TGTGCCAGCAGCGAAAGACTAGCGGGGTTGGGCTCCTACAATGAGCAGTTCTTC. This gives the protein CASSERLAGLGSYNEQFF.

This chain joins TRBV9 and TRBJ1-2, with D perhaps TRBD1 (5 bases). Between the trimmed V and J ends, which lost 4 bases and 2 bases, there was a span of 9 bases. Germline lookup yields CDR1 SGDLS and CDR2 YYNGEE. This CDR3 region has 13 residues. The CDR3 is CASSLRDNYGYTF. Written as DNA, the CDR3 is TGTGCCAGCAGCCTCCGGGACAACTATGGCTACACCTTC.

The V call is TRBV18, the J call TRBJ1-1; 7 nucleotides align to TRBD1. Germline loops: CDR1 KGHSH, CDR2 LQKENI. V dropped 2 bases and J dropped 0; count of bases not matched to a gene: 3. The CDR3 covers 15 residues. CDR3 DNA: TGTGCCAGCTCACCAGGGACAGCAATGAACACTGAAGCTTTCTTT. As protein: CASSPGTAMNTEAFF.

The V gene is TRBV18, the J gene TRBJ2-3; D is ambiguous. Trimming stripped 3 bases from V and 2 bases from J, with 12 bases between. Germline CDR1 is KGHSH and CDR2 is LQKENI. The length of the CDR3 is 15 residues. DNA for the CDR3: TGTGCCAGCTCACCCTCAGTAGTGTACACAGATACGCAGTATTTT. Encoded protein: CASSPSVVYTDTQYF.

This clone was counted a single time. The chain recombines TRBV2 with TRBJ1-1, with a possible D match to TRBD1 (5 bases). Trimming pared 8 bases from V and 6 bases from J, leaving 10 bases between. The CDR3 extends over 11 amino acids. In germline, CDR1 is SNHLY, CDR2 FYNNEI. The chain's CDR3 is CASGTTSEAFF. CDR3 sequence (DNA): TGTGCCAGCGGGACGACCTCTGAAGCTTTCTTT.

The J gene is TRBJ2-3, the V gene TRBV2; D ambiguous. The germline V gene encodes CDR1 SNHLY and CDR2 FYNNEI. The CDR3 covers 14 residues. Trimming left V 10 bases short and J 2 bases short, with 16 bases between. CDR3 in DNA: TGTGCCATCCCAAAGAGGAGCGTCACAGATACGCAGTATTTT. Translated, it gives CAIPKRSVTDTQYF. Filled out from reference TRBV2 and TRBJ2-3, the complete variable domain reads EPEVTQTPSHQVTQMGQEVILRCVPISNHLYFYWYRQILGQKVEFLVSFYNNEISEKSEIFDDQFSVERPDGSNFTLKIRSTKLEDSAMYFCAIPKRSVTDTQYFGPGTRLTVL.

This sequence joins TRBV5-1 and TRBJ2-1; the match to TRBD1 covers 8 bases. The CDR3 is 16 residues long. Germline-derived CDR1 and CDR2 are SGHRS and YFSETQ. With 7 bases clipped from V and 8 bases from J, the junction kept 17 bases outside the gene matches. The CDR3 DNA is TGCGCCAGCTCACAGAGAGGGCAGGGGGCGCAGGATGAGCAGTTCTTC. Translation gives CASSQRGQGAQDEQFF.

J is TRBJ2-3 and V is TRBV6-1; 7 positions match TRBD1. After removal of 6 bases from V and 1 base from J, the junction contained 7 bases not matched to a gene. The germline V gene has CDR1 MNHNS and CDR2 SASEGT. CDR3 size: 15 residues. CDR3 in DNA: TGTGCCAGCAGCCGGCGACAGGGTGGCACAGATACGCAGTATTTT. It is translated as CASSRRQGGTDTQYF.

The CDR3 DNA is TGTGCCAGCAGTTTAACAGAAATGAACACTGAAGCTTTCTTT. It encodes CASSLTEMNTEAFF. V and J are TRBV6-5 and TRBJ1-1; D remains ambiguous. The CDR3 is 14 amino acids. Trimming stripped 4 bases from V and 0 bases from J, with 9 bases between. Germline values: CDR1 MNHEY, CDR2 SVGAGI.

This clone was seen a few times. The rearrangement links TRBV11-3 to TRBJ2-7; the D is unclear. This CDR3 has 15 residues. The germline CDR1 and CDR2 sequences are SGHNT and YENEEA. V was clipped by 0 bases and J by 2 bases, with 11 bases between them. The DNA of the CDR3 is TGTGCCAGCAGCTTAGACTCCGGGCTCGCCTACGAGCAGTACTTC. Encoded protein: CASSLDSGLAYEQYF.

There are a few counts of this clone. The chain links TRBV10-3 to TRBJ1-2, with 7 positions matching TRBD1. The CDR3 is 12 residues long. Germline V lookup: CDR1 ENHRY, CDR2 SYGVKD. The ends lost 10 bases at V and 6 bases at J; junction bases unmatched: 8. The CDR3 loop is CATSTGIDGYTF. The DNA for the CDR3 is TGTGCCACCTCGACAGGGATCGATGGCTACACCTTC.

This chain uses TRBV4-1 with TRBJ2-7; TRBD1 might be the D (6 bases). Germline V gene data show CDR1 as MGHRA and CDR2 as YSYEKL. The CDR3 runs 12 residues. The V gene lost 3 bases and the J gene lost 5 bases, with 8 bases spanning the gap. The CDR3 loop is CASSQGADEQYF. The DNA of the CDR3 is TGCGCCAGCAGCCAGGGGGCCGACGAGCAGTACTTC.

The rearrangement joins TRBV9 to TRBJ2-5; D is unclear. The V and J ends lost 0 bases and 4 bases respectively, with 4 bases between them. The CDR3 is made up of 12 amino acids. CDR1 and CDR2 from the germline V gene are SGDLS and YYNGEE. This CDR3 is CASSVGGETQYF. DNA of the CDR3: TGTGCCAGCAGCGTAGGGGGAGAGACCCAGTACTTC.

V gene TRBV5-4 combines with J gene TRBJ1-1; D is ambiguous. V dropped 2 bases and J dropped 1 base, with 15 bases sitting between them. CDR1 and CDR2 from the germline V gene are SGHNT and YYREEE (reference sequence). CDR3 length: 16 residues. CDR3 nucleotides: TGTGCCAGCAGCTTCGGGTCAGTCACGAGGAACACTGAAGCTTTCTTT. Its translation is CASSFGSVTRNTEAFF.

This chain uses TRBV25-1 with TRBJ2-1; D is perhaps TRBD1 (6 bases). The V gene lost 1 base and the J gene lost 6 bases, with 10 bases spanning the gap. The CDR3 is 14 amino acids. Germline assignment: CDR1 MGHDK and CDR2 SYGVNS. The CDR3 spells CASSESGTFNEQFF. The CDR3 nucleotides read TGTGCCAGCAGTGAATCCGGGACATTCAATGAGCAGTTCTTC.

V gene TRBV4-1 combines with J gene TRBJ1-2, with TRBD1 matching over 7 bases. Unmatched junction bases numbered 6, after V lost 2 bases and J lost 0 bases. The CDR3 spans 16 residues. Germline CDR1 MGHRA, CDR2 YSYEKL. In DNA form, the CDR3 reads TGCGCCAGCAGCCAATGGGAAGGACAGGCTAACTATGGCTACACCTTC. The encoded protein is CASSQWEGQANYGYTF.

The chain couples TRBV5-1 to TRBJ1-3; D is possibly TRBD1 (6 bases). Germline V gives CDR1 SGHRS, CDR2 YFSETQ. The V and J ends lost 4 bases and 0 bases respectively, with 11 bases between them. The CDR3 is 15 amino acids. The CDR3 protein is CASSPSGHSGNTIYF. The CDR3 DNA reads as TGCGCCAGCAGCCCCTCGGGACACTCTGGAAACACCATATATTTT.

The gene calls are TRBV6-5 and TRBJ2-2; perhaps D is TRBD1 or TRBD2 (7 bases each). V was pared by 5 bases and J by 6 bases, with 16 bases between. Germline V lookup: CDR1 MNHEY, CDR2 SVGAGI. The CDR3 loop spans 15 amino acids. CDR3: CASSATRGGPGELFF. In DNA, the CDR3 is TGTGCCAGCAGTGCGACCAGGGGGGGGCCCGGGGAGCTGTTTTTT.

V and J are TRBV6-1 and TRBJ1-5; no firm D call. The CDR3 covers 14 residues. Germline loops: CDR1 MNHNS, CDR2 SASEGT. Trimming pared 7 bases from V and 4 bases from J, leaving 14 bases between. CDR3 region: CASKPGGWNQPQHF. The CDR3 DNA is TGTGCCAGCAAACCCGGCGGGTGGAATCAGCCCCAGCATTTT.

The CDR3 DNA is TGCGCCAGCAGTGTAGGGAACACTGAAGCTTTCTTT. Residues: CASSVGNTEAFF. This chain joins TRBV10-2 and TRBJ1-1, with no clear D. The germline CDR1 and CDR2 sequences are WSHSY and SAAADI. The CDR3 length is 12 residues. V was clipped by 4 bases and J by 1 base, with 4 bases between them.

This chain connects TRBV29-1 to TRBJ2-3, with TRBD2 matching 11 bases. The CDR3 is 16 residues long. V shed 0 bases, J shed 6 bases, and the junction held 8 bases outside the gene matches. Germline V lookup: CDR1 SQVTM, CDR2 ANQGSEA. CDR3 protein: CSVEEGELAGADTQYF. DNA for the CDR3: TGCAGCGTTGAAGAAGGAGAACTAGCGGGAGCGGATACGCAGTATTTT.

This clone is deemed medium-sized. The V gene is TRBV6-1, the J gene TRBJ2-7; weak D call: TRBD1 (6 bases). From germline, CDR1 is MNHNS and CDR2 SASEGT. The CDR3 extends over 17 amino acids. V lost 1 base, J lost 2 bases, and 18 bases lay in between. The CDR3 region is CASSEGVINRAPYEQYF. The DNA for the CDR3 is TGTGCCAGCAGTGAAGGAGTTATCAACAGGGCACCCTACGAGCAGTACTTC.

The J gene is TRBJ2-5, the V gene TRBV4-2; D is possibly TRBD1 (6 bases). Trimming shortened V by 2 bases and J by 4 bases, and 17 bases separated the two germline ends. Germline assignment: CDR1 LGHNA and CDR2 YNFKEQ. The CDR3 extends over 16 amino acids. The CDR3 DNA reads as TGTGCCAGCAGCCAAACTACAGGGTCCGTAGGAGAGACCCAGTACTTC. It codes for CASSQTTGSVGETQYF.

The rearrangement uses TRBV4-1 and TRBJ2-5; 7 bases align to TRBD1. Germline CDR1 reads MGHRA; CDR2 reads YSYEKL. The CDR3 has 14 residues. The V segment lost 1 base and the J segment 5 bases; nucleotides outside the gene matches: 4. In nucleotides, the CDR3 is TGCGCCAGCAGCCAAGGGCTGACAGGGGAGACCCAGTACTTC. Its protein is CASSQGLTGETQYF.

The rearrangement uses TRBV29-1 and TRBJ2-1; 10 positions agree with TRBD1. V shed 6 bases, J shed 5 bases, and the junction held 1 base outside the gene matches. There are 12 residues in the CDR3. Germline assignment: CDR1 SQVTM and CDR2 ANQGSEA. The CDR3 reads CSVGTGDNEQFF. The DNA for the CDR3 is TGCAGCGTCGGGACAGGGGACAATGAGCAGTTCTTC.